These 14 T cell receptor beta chains came from one sample sequenced in a study of blood T cell repertoires in COVID-19. Profiled with immunoSEQ multiplex PCR; TCRdb holds only in-frame clones, not every one. Here the sample spans over 150,000 clones, 87% being singletons. The material sequenced was peripheral blood. The receptors here all came from a woman aged 55-69 years who had recovered from COVID-19.

V is TRBV3-1 (or the pseudogene TRBV3-2) and J is TRBJ2-5; possible D gene TRBD2, 6 bases. Trimming removed 0 bases from V and 3 bases from J, with 17 bases in between. The CDR3 is 17 amino acids. The germline V gene has CDR1 LGHDT and CDR2 YNNKEL (reference sequence). The CDR3: CASSQDLTSAGEETQYF. DNA for the CDR3: TGTGCCAGCAGCCAAGATTTGACTAGTGCGGGTGAAGAGACCCAGTACTTC.

This sequence joins TRBV27 and TRBJ2-2; 8 bases agree with TRBD1. Germline CDR1 MNHEY, CDR2 SMNVEV (reference sequence). V was pared by 2 bases and J by 4 bases, with 6 bases of the junction left unmatched. The CDR3 is 16 amino acids. DNA of the CDR3: TGTGCCAGCAGTTTAGGCCAGGGGGCCCTCACCGGGGAGCTGTTTTTT. This translates into CASSLGQGALTGELFF.

CDR3 amino acids: CASSPLQGDNQPQHF. CDR3 nucleotides: TGTGCCAGCTCACCCCTCCAGGGCGACAATCAGCCCCAGCATTTT. The J gene is TRBJ1-5, the V gene TRBV18, with a possible D match to TRBD1 (5 bases). The CDR3 length is 15 residues. V gave up 3 bases and J gave up 3 bases, with 12 bases separating them. Germline-derived CDR1 and CDR2 are KGHSH and LQKENI.

This rearrangement joins TRBV30 to TRBJ1-5; tentatively, D is TRBD1 (5 bases). Trimming shortened V by 3 bases and J by 0 bases, and 9 bases separated the two germline ends. CDR3 length equals 14 residues. Germline CDR1 reads GTSNPN; CDR2 reads SVGIG (reference sequence). The DNA for the CDR3 is TGTGCCTGGAGCCAGGGCAATAGCAATCAGCCCCAGCATTTT. Translation gives CAWSQGNSNQPQHF.

This chain joins TRBV2 and TRBJ1-6; tentatively, D is TRBD1 (5 bases). The CDR3 totals 15 residues. V lost 6 bases and J 7 bases, leaving 16 bases between the germline ends. CDR1 SNHLY and CDR2 FYNNEI come from the germline V gene. CDR3 DNA sequence: TGTGCCAGCAGCCCAGGTGGGGGGGGAAATTCACCCCTCCACTTT. Translating gives CASSPGGGGNSPLHF.

V usage is TRBV5-6 and J usage is TRBJ1-2; D unclear. The germline V gene encodes CDR1 SGHDT and CDR2 YYEEEE. The V end was cut by 5 bases, the J end by 8 bases, with 7 bases between. This CDR3 contains 10 residues. In DNA, the CDR3 is TGTGCCAGCAGGTCTCTGGGCTACACCTTC. The encoded protein is CASRSLGYTF.

The V and J genes are TRBV24-1 and TRBJ2-2, with 7 nucleotides matching TRBD1. The CDR3 extends over 16 amino acids. Trimming took 4 bases from V and 5 from J; bases not matched to a gene: 9. Germline V gene sequence: CDR1 KGHDR, CDR2 SFDVKD. CDR3 in DNA: TGTGCCACCAGTGAGCCCAGACAGGGTCTAACCGGGGAGCTGTTTTTT. It is translated as CATSEPRQGLTGELFF.

The V gene is TRBV6-5, the J gene TRBJ1-2, with 8 bases matching TRBD1. The V gene end was trimmed by 2 bases and the J gene end by 4 bases; junction bases not matched to a gene: 0. The CDR3 length is 13 residues. Germline V gives CDR1 MNHEY, CDR2 SVGAGI. The CDR3 spells CASSYTGGYGYTF. Here the CDR3 DNA reads TGTGCCAGCAGTTACACAGGGGGCTATGGCTACACCTTC.

CDR3 region: CASSATGAGDTQYF. The CDR3 nucleotides are TGTGCCAGCAGCGCCACAGGGGCGGGAGATACGCAGTATTTT. The chain has TRBV7-2 and TRBJ2-3, with 7 bases fitting TRBD1. Trimming took 5 bases from V and 5 from J; bases not matched to a gene: 7. Germline assignment: CDR1 SGHTA and CDR2 FQGNSA. CDR3 size: 14 residues.

The chain employs TRBV10-2 and TRBJ2-5, with 8 positions matching TRBD2. The V and J ends lost 2 bases and 5 bases, in that order; junction bases with no gene match: 7. Germline loops: CDR1 WSHSY, CDR2 SAAADI. The CDR3 runs to 15 residues. DNA for the CDR3: TGCGCCAGCAGTGAGGTCGGGGGGGGGCCGGAGACCCAGTACTTC. Its protein product is CASSEVGGGPETQYF.

The chain is built from TRBV7-9 and TRBJ1-4; 7 bases are shared with TRBD1. Germline lookup yields CDR1 SEHNR and CDR2 FQNEAQ (reference sequence). The CDR3 sequence is 15 residues long. The trim removed 5 bases at V and 6 bases at J, leaving 9 bases unmatched. CDR3 loop: CASSPLGQTHEKLFF. As DNA, the CDR3 is TGTGCCAGCAGCCCATTGGGACAGACACATGAAAAACTGTTTTTT. The full variable domain, rest sourced from reference TRBV7-9 and TRBJ1-4, is DTGVSQNPRHKITKRGQNVTFRCDPISEHNRLYWYRQTLGQGPEFLTYFQNEAQLEKSRLLSDRFSAERPKGSFSTLEIQRTEQGDSAMYLCASSPLGQTHEKLFFGSGTQLSVL.

The genes are TRBV11-2 and TRBJ2-5; D is perhaps TRBD2 (7 bases). The germline gives CDR1 SGHAT, CDR2 FQNNGV. CDR3 size: 16 residues. Trimming shortened V by 6 bases and J by 4 bases, and 21 bases separated the two germline ends. CDR3 amino acids: CASRPSLAEQGETQYF. The CDR3 DNA sequence: TGTGCCAGCAGACCTTCTCTAGCGGAACAGGGAGAGACCCAGTACTTC.

This clone was recorded only once. The rearrangement joins TRBV9 to TRBJ1-2; D ambiguous. V lost 0 bases to trimming and J lost 7 bases, with 10 bases between them. CDR1 and CDR2 from the germline V gene are SGDLS and YYNGEE. The CDR3 totals 13 residues. CDR3 protein: CASSVGQTGGYTF. The CDR3 DNA reads as TGTGCCAGCAGCGTAGGCCAGACTGGTGGCTACACCTTC.

CDR3 residues: CASTGGGVRNQPQHF. The DNA of the CDR3 is TGTGCCAGCACCGGCGGCGGGGTCCGCAATCAGCCCCAGCATTTT. The chain combines TRBV2 with TRBJ1-5, with D hard to call. The CDR3 runs 15 residues. Germline V CDR1 and CDR2: SNHLY, FYNNEI. V lost 7 bases and J lost 2, with 15 bases in between.